A single sample is the source of the 23 T cell receptor beta chains below, sequenced in a study of blood T cell repertoires in COVID-19. Repertoires were generated with immunoSEQ multiplex PCR, while TCRdb's copy carries only in-frame clones and drops some. The sample records about 200,000 clones, about 80% being singletons. Sequencing was performed on peripheral blood. The receptors shown here come from a middle-aged woman with active or convalescent COVID-19.

This chain connects TRBV28 to TRBJ2-7; 12 bases match TRBD2. From germline, CDR1 is MDHEN and CDR2 SYDVKM. V lost 5 bases to trimming and J lost 1 base; unmatched junction nucleotides: 9. The CDR3 is 17 residues long. The CDR3 spells CASSIPSGGEISYEQYF. CDR3 nucleotides: TGTGCCAGCAGTATCCCTAGCGGGGGGGAAATATCCTACGAGCAGTACTTC.

The rearrangement uses TRBV23-1 and TRBJ1-2; no definite D call. TRBV23-1 is recorded as an ORF, its role being uncertain. The CDR3 length is 13 residues. V shed 8 bases and J shed 8 bases, with 18 bases lying between them. CDR3 bases: TGCGCCAGCCTAAGGGAGGTTAGATGCGGCTACACCTTC. It specifies CASLREVRCGYTF.

The chain couples TRBV21-1 to TRBJ1-1; the table's D gene call, TRBD1, was not cross checked with the DNA. TRBV21-1 is a known pseudogene. The CDR3 consists of 13 residues. The CDR3 loop is CASSTGCCLGAFF. The DNA of the CDR3 is TGTGCCAGCAGCACAGGGTGCTGCCTTGGAGCTTTCTTT.

The rearrangement links TRBV7-8 to TRBJ2-5; TRBD1 might be the D (6 bases). V was clipped by 2 bases and J by 4 bases, with 11 bases between them. Germline lookup yields CDR1 SGHVS and CDR2 FQNEAQ. The CDR3 is 14 amino acids. The CDR3 coding sequence is TGTGCCAGCAGCTTACAACAGGGCGCAGAGACCCAGTACTTC. Translated: CASSLQQGAETQYF.

The J gene is TRBJ1-2, the V gene TRBV7-8, with 11 bases matching TRBD1. The CDR3 extends over 14 amino acids. V was clipped by 5 bases and J by 6 bases; unmatched bases: 5. Germline V lookup: CDR1 SGHVS, CDR2 FQNEAQ. The CDR3 sequence is CASSPPDRGHGYTF. DNA for the CDR3: TGTGCCAGCAGCCCGCCGGACAGGGGGCATGGCTACACCTTC.

This clone was observed once. The V call is TRBV30, the J call TRBJ2-3, with 8 bases lining up with TRBD2. The CDR3 spans 15 residues. V lost 0 bases, J lost 1 base, and 3 bases stayed unmatched. The germline V gene has CDR1 GTSNPN and CDR2 SVGIG (reference sequence). The CDR3 sequence is CAWSVFGGGTDTQYF. In nucleotides, the CDR3 is TGTGCCTGGAGTGTCTTCGGGGGGGGCACAGATACGCAGTATTTT.

This clone was picked up one time. This rearrangement joins TRBV13 to TRBJ2-3, with D perhaps matching TRBD2 (5 bases). With 5 bases removed from V and 2 bases from J, the gap between germline ends came to 11 bases. The germline V gene has CDR1 PRHDT and CDR2 FYEKMQ (reference sequence). The CDR3 has 14 residues. CDR3 in amino acids: CASSLAGFTDTQYF. CDR3 in DNA: TGTGCCAGCAGCCTGGCGGGTTTCACAGATACGCAGTATTTT.

V and J are TRBV5-1 and TRBJ2-5; 8 nucleotides line up with TRBD2. Trimming removed 1 base from V and 5 bases from J; junction bases left unmatched: 7. The CDR3 is 15 residues long. The germline V gene encodes CDR1 SGHRS and CDR2 YFSETQ. The CDR3 spells CASSLPGGAVETQYF. The CDR3 DNA reads as TGCGCCAGCAGCTTGCCCGGGGGGGCCGTGGAGACCCAGTACTTC.

The table lists this clone with a few counts. This chain joins TRBV4-1 and TRBJ2-2; D might be TRBD2 (6 bases). There are 14 residues in the CDR3. The V gene's germline CDR1 is MGHRA and CDR2 YSYEKL. Trimming pared 4 bases from V and 4 bases from J, leaving 10 bases between. This chain's CDR3 is CASSPQGGTGELFF. The CDR3, as DNA: TGCGCCAGCAGCCCCCAGGGAGGCACCGGGGAGCTGTTTTTT.

The CDR3 sequence is CASSSGQGTYNEQFF. In DNA, the CDR3 is TGTGCCAGCAGTTCGGGACAGGGGACCTACAATGAGCAGTTCTTC. The V gene is TRBV6-5, the J gene TRBJ2-1; 10 positions agree with TRBD1. The CDR3 covers 15 residues. Germline V gene lookup returns CDR1 MNHEY and CDR2 SVGAGI. J lost 2 bases, V lost 4 bases, and 2 bases had no gene match.

The rearrangement links TRBV29-1 to TRBJ1-2, with 7 bases that match TRBD1. CDR1 and CDR2 (germline): SQVTM, ANQGSEA. V shed 4 bases and J 3 bases; nucleotides not matched to a gene: 11. The CDR3 is 15 residues long. The CDR3: CSVGVGGGFDYGYTF. The CDR3 nucleotides are TGCAGCGTTGGGGTAGGGGGCGGGTTCGACTATGGCTACACCTTC.

The V and J genes are TRBV7-2 and TRBJ2-7; no clear D. V lost 0 bases and J lost 2, with 11 bases in between. The CDR3 totals 15 residues. Germline CDR1 and CDR2: SGHTA and FQGNSA. The CDR3 sequence is CASSLAPVATYEQYF. CDR3 bases: TGTGCCAGCAGCTTAGCGCCGGTCGCCACCTACGAGCAGTACTTC. The whole variable domain, remainder taken from reference TRBV7-2 and TRBJ2-7, is GAGVSQSPSNKVTEKGKDVELRCDPISGHTALYWYRQSLGQGLEFLIYFQGNSAPDKSGLPSDRFSAERTGGSVSTLTIQRTQQEDSAVYLCASSLAPVATYEQYFGPGTRLTVT.

The chain recombines TRBV5-1 with TRBJ2-2; D is unclear. The germline CDR1 and CDR2 sequences are SGHRS and YFSETQ. The CDR3 contains 18 residues. The V end was cut by 2 bases, the J end by 5 bases, with 22 bases between. In DNA form, the CDR3 reads TGCGCCAGCAGCTTAATGACCGGCCCCCTCAGAGGAACCGGGGAGCTGTTTTTT. Translation: CASSLMTGPLRGTGELFF.

The chain combines TRBV28 with TRBJ1-1; D gene uncertain. This CDR3 has 14 amino acids. Germline loops: CDR1 MDHEN, CDR2 SYDVKM. Deletions cut 8 bases from V and 5 bases from J, with 18 bases between. CDR3 coding DNA: TGTGCCAGCCCAAGAGATCCAGGAGGGACTGAAGCTTTCTTT. This encodes CASPRDPGGTEAFF.

This chain connects TRBV19 to TRBJ1-2; possibly TRBD1 for D (5 bases). CDR3 length: 15 amino acids. The V end was cut by 4 bases, the J end by 8 bases, with 20 bases between. Germline V CDR1 and CDR2: LNHDA, SQIVND (reference sequence). CDR3 nucleotide sequence: TGTGCCAGTAGTAAGGCGGCAGGGATCCCCTACGGCTACACCTTC. This gives the protein CASSKAAGIPYGYTF.

This clone has a handful of counts. V is TRBV4-1 and J is TRBJ2-1, with a tentative D call TRBD2 (5 bases). The germline V gene has CDR1 MGHRA and CDR2 YSYEKL. The CDR3 spans 16 residues. With 2 bases removed from V and 2 bases from J, the gap between germline ends came to 13 bases. DNA of the CDR3: TGCGCCAGCAGCCAAAGGCTGCGGGCTACCTACAATGAGCAGTTCTTC. It encodes CASSQRLRATYNEQFF.

V gene TRBV5-1 combines with J gene TRBJ1-2; TRBD1 matches at 7 bases. V trimming: 4 bases; J trimming: 1 base; junction bases outside the gene matches: 7. CDR1 is SGHRS and CDR2 is YFSETQ in the germline V gene. The CDR3 covers 15 residues. CDR3 coding DNA: TGCGCCAGCAGCCGGGACAGCAGGGGTAACTATGGCTACACCTTC. It specifies CASSRDSRGNYGYTF.

This clone was observed a few times. The chain employs TRBV6-4 and TRBJ1-2, with 9 bases fitting TRBD1. CDR3 length: 15 amino acids. CDR1 and CDR2 from the germline V gene are MRHNA and SNTAGT. V lost 0 bases to trimming and J lost 8 bases; unmatched junction nucleotides: 7. CDR3 loop: CASSDSGTGRRGYTF. The CDR3, as DNA: TGTGCCAGCAGTGACTCCGGGACAGGGCGACGAGGCTACACCTTC.

The genes are TRBV5-1 and TRBJ2-3; D remains ambiguous. Between the trimmed V and J ends, which lost 2 bases and 1 base, there was a span of 11 bases. The CDR3 has 15 residues. CDR1 and CDR2 (germline): SGHRS, YFSETQ. The CDR3 here is CASSLGNAGTDTQYF. CDR3 DNA: TGCGCCAGCAGCTTAGGAAACGCGGGCACAGATACGCAGTATTTT.

This chain links TRBV19 with TRBJ2-5; D perhaps matches TRBD2 (6 bases). V was shortened by 7 bases and J by 6 bases, with 21 bases between the two germline ends. Germline V gives CDR1 LNHDA, CDR2 SQIVND (reference sequence). The CDR3 has 15 amino acids. The CDR3 nucleotides are TGTGCCAGTACACCCCGCGGGGAAGCGGACCAGACCCAGTACTTC. This encodes CASTPRGEADQTQYF.

This clone was counted only a few times. The chain links TRBV3-1 (or the pseudogene TRBV3-2) to TRBJ2-7; D is possibly TRBD1 (5 bases). Trimming took 0 bases from V and 3 from J, leaving 9 bases between them. CDR1 LGHDT and CDR2 YNNKEL come from the germline V gene (reference sequence). The CDR3 contains 14 residues. The CDR3, as DNA: TGTGCCAGCAGCCAAGATCTGGACATCTACGAGCAGTACTTC. Encoded protein: CASSQDLDIYEQYF.

This chain joins TRBV5-5 and TRBJ1-2; 8 bases agree with TRBD1. Germline assignment: CDR1 SGHKS and CDR2 YYEKEE (reference sequence). This CDR3 has 13 amino acids. V was clipped by 3 bases and J by 7 bases; unmatched bases: 5. CDR3 sequence reads: CASSYQGAGGYTF. The CDR3 DNA follows: TGTGCCAGCAGCTACCAGGGGGCGGGTGGCTACACCTTC.

The J gene is TRBJ2-3, the V gene TRBV4-2; D possibly corresponds to TRBD2 (5 bases). This CDR3 comprises 17 residues. V lost 0 bases to trimming and J lost 0 bases, with 13 bases between them. Germline V CDR1 and CDR2: LGHNA, YNFKEQ. The CDR3 reads CASSQDPRATSTDTQYF. The CDR3 coding sequence is TGTGCCAGCAGCCAAGATCCGAGGGCCACTAGCACAGATACGCAGTATTTT.